Listed here are 32 T cell receptor beta chains from one sample, sequenced in a study of blood T cell repertoires in COVID-19. The repertoire was sequenced with immunoSEQ multiplex PCR; TCRdb's copy has only in-frame clones and lacks some. The sample consists of hundreds of thousands of clones, 87% of them appearing once. Sample: PBMCs or T cells enriched from blood (not recorded which). Source of these receptors: a woman aged 25 to 39 with acute COVID-19.

The chain is built from TRBV2 and TRBJ1-1; the D gene is possibly TRBD1 (6 bases). The CDR3 has 15 amino acids. Trimming shortened V by 1 base and J by 1 base, and 10 bases separated the two germline ends. Germline values: CDR1 SNHLY, CDR2 FYNNEI. The CDR3 protein is CASSEVAQGNTEAFF. CDR3 in DNA: TGTGCCAGCAGTGAAGTGGCACAGGGGAACACTGAAGCTTTCTTT. Full variable domain (remainder filled in from reference TRBV2 and TRBJ1-1): EPEVTQTPSHQVTQMGQEVILRCVPISNHLYFYWYRQILGQKVEFLVSFYNNEISEKSEIFDDQFSVERPDGSNFTLKIRSTKLEDSAMYFCASSEVAQGNTEAFFGQGTRLTVV.

The genes are TRBV29-1 and TRBJ1-2; D unclear. The germline V gene encodes CDR1 SQVTM and CDR2 ANQGSEA. Trimming removed 4 bases at V and 7 bases at J, with 13 bases between. The CDR3 is 12 amino acids. The CDR3 DNA reads as TGCAGCGTTGTAAGTTTCGGGTTTGGCTACACCTTC. It is translated as CSVVSFGFGYTF. Together with reference TRBV29-1 and TRBJ1-2, the CDR3 gives the full variable domain: SAVISQKPSRDICQRGTSLTIQCQVDSQVTMMFWYRQQPGQSLTLIATANQGSEATYESGFVIDKFPISRPNLTFSTLTVSNMSPEDSSIYLCSVVSFGFGYTFGSGTRLTVV.

The count of this clone is one. The chain joins TRBV13 to TRBJ2-7, with 7 nucleotides matching TRBD1. After removal of 5 bases from V and 1 base from J, the junction contained 5 bases not matched to a gene. The CDR3 has 14 residues. Germline assignment: CDR1 PRHDT and CDR2 FYEKMQ (reference sequence). The CDR3, as DNA: TGTGCCAGCAGCCATTCGGACAGGTCCTACGAGCAGTACTTC. Protein: CASSHSDRSYEQYF.

This clone has a single count. This chain links TRBV7-2 with TRBJ1-6; possibly TRBD1 for D (5 bases). CDR3 size: 16 residues. The V and J ends lost 1 base and 11 bases respectively, with 18 bases between them. Germline V CDR1 and CDR2: SGHTA, FQGNSA. CDR3 residues: CASSLDFGGGKTPLHF. The CDR3 DNA reads as TGTGCCAGCAGCTTAGATTTCGGGGGAGGGAAGACACCCCTCCACTTT.

The chain couples TRBV11-3 to TRBJ2-5, with 14 bases that match TRBD2. The germline V gene has CDR1 SGHNT and CDR2 YENEEA. The CDR3 covers 17 residues. Trimming removed 5 bases from V and 1 base from J; junction bases left unmatched: 6. The CDR3 DNA reads as TGTGCCAGCAGCCTAGGGACTAGCGGGGGAATCCAAGAGACCCAGTACTTC. It translates to CASSLGTSGGIQETQYF.

Here the CDR3 reads CASSYWDRDQPQHF. DNA of the CDR3: TGTGCCAGCAGTTATTGGGACAGGGATCAGCCCCAGCATTTT. This chain connects TRBV6-6 to TRBJ1-5; 9 nucleotides align to TRBD1. The CDR3 totals 14 residues. V was clipped by 3 bases and J by 5 bases; unmatched bases: 2. Germline CDR1 MNHNY, CDR2 SVGAGI (reference sequence).

The V call is TRBV5-4, the J call TRBJ1-1, with a possible D match to TRBD1 (5 bases). Germline CDR1 SGHNT, CDR2 YYREEE (reference sequence). CDR3 size: 13 residues. The V end was cut by 5 bases, the J end by 0 bases, with 8 bases between. For the CDR3, the DNA is TGTGCCAGCAGGCGGGGGTTGAACACTGAAGCTTTCTTT. Its translation is CASRRGLNTEAFF.

The J gene is TRBJ1-6, the V gene TRBV6-5; D is ambiguous. The CDR3 is 13 residues long. The V gene lost 0 bases and the J gene lost 11 bases, with 8 bases spanning the gap. CDR1 and CDR2 from the germline V gene are MNHEY and SVGAGI. CDR3 protein: CASSYSGGPPLHF. The CDR3 nucleotides are TGTGCCAGCAGTTACTCGGGAGGGCCACCCCTCCACTTT.

The gene calls are TRBV19 and TRBJ1-5; 9 nucleotides agree with TRBD1. The CDR3 is 17 amino acids. After removal of 0 bases from V and 7 bases from J, the junction contained 10 bases not matched to a gene. Per the germline V gene, CDR1 is LNHDA and CDR2 is SQIVND (reference sequence). The CDR3: CASSIDRGTGFGQPQHF. The CDR3 nucleotides are TGTGCCAGTAGTATAGATCGTGGGACAGGGTTTGGACAGCCCCAGCATTTT. The entire variable domain, with the rest obtained from reference TRBV19 and TRBJ1-5, is as follows: DGGITQSPKYLFRKEGQNVTLSCEQNLNHDAMYWYRQDPGQGLRLIYYSQIVNDFQKGDIAEGYSVSREKKESFPLTVTSAQKNPTAFYLCASSIDRGTGFGQPQHFGDGTRLSIL.

The J gene is TRBJ2-5, the V gene TRBV5-1; no clear D gene. Looked up from germline, CDR1 is SGHRS and CDR2 is YFSETQ. The CDR3 runs 16 residues. Trimming pared 0 bases from V and 0 bases from J, leaving 12 bases between. CDR3: CASSLGIAENQETQYF. DNA of the CDR3: TGCGCCAGCAGCTTGGGGATAGCCGAAAACCAAGAGACCCAGTACTTC.

The gene calls are TRBV4-3 and TRBJ2-2, with TRBD2 matching 12 bases. This CDR3 is 17 amino acids long. CDR1 LGHNA and CDR2 YSLEER come from the germline V gene. V lost 4 bases to trimming and J lost 7 bases; unmatched junction nucleotides: 10. The CDR3, as DNA: TGCGCCAGCAGCCTCGATCCTGGGACTAGCGGGTACGGGGAGCTGTTTTTT. This encodes CASSLDPGTSGYGELFF.

The rearrangement links TRBV7-2 to TRBJ1-1; TRBD1 might be the D (6 bases). The CDR3 has 12 amino acids. Germline V gene lookup returns CDR1 SGHTA and CDR2 FQGNSA. Between the trimmed V and J ends, which lost 3 bases and 6 bases, there was a span of 8 bases. The CDR3 here is CASSLGASEAFF. CDR3 coding DNA: TGTGCCAGCAGCTTGGGGGCTTCTGAAGCTTTCTTT.

This chain links TRBV18 with TRBJ1-6, with 10 bases identical to TRBD1. CDR1 is KGHSH, CDR2 LQKENI, per germline. The V gene end was trimmed by 1 base and the J gene end by 8 bases; junction bases not matched to a gene: 2. The CDR3 totals 15 residues. The CDR3 coding sequence is TGTGCCAGCTCACCACATGGGACAGGGGATTCACCCCTCCACTTT. It encodes CASSPHGTGDSPLHF.

The CDR3: CASSHGSGSSYNEQFF. As DNA, the CDR3 is TGTGCCAGCAGCCACGGGAGCGGGAGCTCCTACAATGAGCAGTTCTTC. The chain combines TRBV28 with TRBJ2-1; 8 bases fit TRBD2. After removal of 6 bases from V and 0 bases from J, the junction contained 7 bases not matched to a gene. Germline V gene data show CDR1 as MDHEN and CDR2 as SYDVKM. The CDR3 has 16 amino acids. The full variable domain, completed using reference TRBV28 and TRBJ2-1, is DVKVTQSSRYLVKRTGEKVFLECVQDMDHENMFWYRQDPGLGLRLIYFSYDVKMKEKGDIPEGYSVSREKKERFSLILESASTNQTSMYLCASSHGSGSSYNEQFFGPGTRLTVL.

The chain carries TRBV5-8 and TRBJ1-5; no clear D gene. The V gene lost 3 bases and the J gene lost 5 bases, with 9 bases spanning the gap. Germline V CDR1 and CDR2: SGHTS, YDEGEE. The CDR3 spans 13 residues. CDR3 sequence (DNA): TGTGCCAGCAGCTATTCTCGAGATCAGCCCCAGCATTTT. As protein: CASSYSRDQPQHF.

The gene calls are TRBV18 and TRBJ2-2; TRBD1 aligns across 8 bases. The CDR3 is 18 residues long. The J segment lost 4 bases and the V segment lost 0 bases, leaving 10 bases of the junction unmatched. CDR1 is KGHSH and CDR2 is LQKENI in the germline V gene. The CDR3 region has the DNA TGTGCCAGCTCACCACCGAACAGGGGGAAAGGGAGCACCGGGGAGCTGTTTTTT. It translates to CASSPPNRGKGSTGELFF.

This chain's CDR3 is CASSPPRAAGEGNEQFF. CDR3 sequence (DNA): TGTGCCAGCAGCCCCCCCCGGGCGGCGGGAGAGGGCAATGAGCAGTTCTTC. The V call is TRBV7-8, the J call TRBJ2-1; 7 nucleotides align to TRBD2. Per the germline V gene, CDR1 is SGHVS and CDR2 is FQNEAQ. Trimming cost V 5 bases and J 6 bases; bases outside gene matches: 16. This CDR3 region has 17 residues.

The chain recombines TRBV5-4 with TRBJ1-2; no reliable D call. Trimming cost V 4 bases and J 5 bases, with 18 bases left between them. This CDR3 is built from 15 residues. CDR1 is SGHNT, CDR2 YYREEE, per germline (reference sequence). DNA for the CDR3: TGTGCCAGCAGCGCTAATGCGGGCACTAGGTATGGCTACACCTTC. Protein sequence: CASSANAGTRYGYTF.

The V gene is TRBV5-1, the J gene TRBJ2-3, with D maybe TRBD1 (6 bases). The germline V gene has CDR1 SGHRS and CDR2 YFSETQ. V gave up 0 bases and J gave up 2 bases, with 10 bases separating them. CDR3 length: 15 residues. The CDR3 spells CASSLGGPTTDTQYF. CDR3 DNA: TGCGCCAGCAGCTTGGGGGGGCCCACCACAGATACGCAGTATTTT.

This chain uses TRBV3-1 (or the pseudogene TRBV3-2) with TRBJ1-1, with D possibly being TRBD1 (6 bases). Trimming removed 1 base at V and 1 base at J, with 10 bases between. CDR1 is LGHDT, CDR2 YNNKEL, per germline (reference sequence). The CDR3 totals 15 residues. In DNA, the CDR3 is TGTGCCAGCAGCCAAGTTGGGGGCGCGAACACTGAAGCTTTCTTT. It yields the protein CASSQVGGANTEAFF.

This chain connects TRBV3-1 (or the pseudogene TRBV3-2) to TRBJ2-7, with D unresolved. The CDR3 covers 12 residues. Germline lookup yields CDR1 LGHDT and CDR2 YNNKEL (reference sequence). Trimming took off 0 bases at V and 7 bases at J, with 7 bases between the two ends. The CDR3 nucleotides are TGTGCCAGCAGCCAAGATGAGGCAGAGCAGTACTTC. Translation gives CASSQDEAEQYF.

CDR3 DNA sequence: TGCAGCGTATCCTGGGGACAGGGTGTTTACGAGCAGTACTTC. It translates to CSVSWGQGVYEQYF. The chain recombines TRBV29-1 with TRBJ2-7; 9 nucleotides match TRBD1. The germline V gene has CDR1 SQVTM and CDR2 ANQGSEA. There are 14 residues in the CDR3. V gave up 6 bases and J gave up 4 bases; unmatched junction bases: 10.

The V gene is TRBV4-3, the J gene TRBJ1-6; TRBD1 matches at 7 bases. The CDR3 totals 17 residues. The ends lost 1 base at V and 1 base at J; junction bases unmatched: 4. Germline V gene sequence: CDR1 LGHNA, CDR2 YSLEER. CDR3 sequence (DNA): TGCGCCAGCAGCCAAGGATCAGGGGGGTCCTATAATTCACCCCTCCACTTT. Translating gives CASSQGSGGSYNSPLHF.

The DNA of the CDR3 is TGCGCCAGCAGCCGAGGAGAAATCGGCACCGGGGAGCTGTTTTTT. As protein: CASSRGEIGTGELFF. The rearrangement uses TRBV5-1 and TRBJ2-2; D remains ambiguous. The CDR3 length is 15 residues. V lost 4 bases, J lost 4 bases, and 14 bases lay in between. In germline, CDR1 is SGHRS, CDR2 YFSETQ. The whole variable domain, remainder taken from reference TRBV5-1 and TRBJ2-2, is KAGVTQTPRYLIKTRGQQVTLSCSPISGHRSVSWYQQTPGQGLQFLFEYFSETQRNKGNFPGRFSGRQFSNSRSEMNVSTLELGDSALYLCASSRGEIGTGELFFGEGSRLTVL.

This rearrangement joins TRBV9 to TRBJ1-2; a possible D gene is TRBD1 (5 bases). Germline CDR1 and CDR2: SGDLS and YYNGEE. The CDR3 is 17 amino acids. Trimming cost V 3 bases and J 2 bases, with 20 bases left between them. The CDR3 sequence: CASSAFERGSLNYGYTF. For the CDR3, the DNA is TGTGCCAGCAGCGCATTTGAAAGGGGCAGTTTAAACTATGGCTACACCTTC.

J is TRBJ2-3 and V is TRBV24-1, with 9 positions matching TRBD1. This CDR3 is built from 12 residues. Germline trimming cut 9 bases from V and 5 bases from J; bases unmatched to any gene: 2. Germline lookup yields CDR1 KGHDR and CDR2 SFDVKD. CDR3: CATGTGQDTQYF. DNA of the CDR3: TGTGCCACCGGGACAGGGCAAGATACGCAGTATTTT.

The chain joins TRBV27 to TRBJ2-7, with D hard to call. Trimming removed 5 bases from V and 3 bases from J, with 20 bases in between. The germline V gene encodes CDR1 MNHEY and CDR2 SMNVEV (reference sequence). This CDR3 has 16 residues. The chain's CDR3 is CASSPRMTSRDYEQYF. As DNA, the CDR3 is TGTGCCAGCAGTCCACGTATGACATCTCGAGACTACGAGCAGTACTTC.

The chain links TRBV10-1 to TRBJ1-2; D gene uncertain. The V gene's germline CDR1 is WNHNN and CDR2 SYGVQD (reference sequence). This CDR3 is built from 13 residues. V was pared by 3 bases and J by 0 bases, with 5 bases between. Here the CDR3 DNA reads TGCGCCAGCAGTGATACGGCTAACTATGGCTACACCTTC. Translation gives CASSDTANYGYTF.

The chain is built from TRBV7-8 and TRBJ2-7; 7 nucleotides line up with TRBD2. Trimming at V came to 2 bases and at J to 4 bases, leaving 8 bases not matched to a gene. The CDR3 is 15 residues long. The germline gives CDR1 SGHVS, CDR2 FQNEAQ. Here the CDR3 reads CASSLFAGVGYEQYF. CDR3 nucleotides: TGTGCCAGCAGCTTATTTGCGGGAGTCGGGTACGAGCAGTACTTC.

With regard to this clone: This same CDR3 is encoded by further DNA sequences in the sample. The V and J genes are TRBV4-1 and TRBJ1-1, with D possibly matching TRBD1 (6 bases). The CDR3 sequence is 14 residues long. V lost 4 bases and J lost 1, with 10 bases in between. Germline V lookup: CDR1 MGHRA, CDR2 YSYEKL. CDR3 region: CASSLPRGNTEAFF. The CDR3 DNA follows: TGCGCCAGCAGCCTGCCCAGGGGGAACACTGAAGCTTTCTTT.

This chain joins TRBV4-3 and TRBJ1-1; D is unresolved. The V end lost 0 bases, the J end lost 7 bases, and 18 bases lay between the germline ends. CDR1 and CDR2 (germline): LGHNA, YSLEER. CDR3 length: 16 amino acids. The chain's CDR3 is CASSQDPDTPFLEAFF. DNA of the CDR3: TGCGCCAGCAGCCAAGACCCCGACACCCCGTTTCTTGAAGCTTTCTTT.

V gene TRBV27 combines with J gene TRBJ1-1; D unclear. V lost 0 bases and J lost 4, with 9 bases in between. Looked up from germline, CDR1 is MNHEY and CDR2 is SMNVEV (reference sequence). The CDR3 contains 14 residues. Written as DNA, the CDR3 is TGTGCCAGCAGTTTATCGATCGCGGGCACTGAAGCTTTCTTT. Residues: CASSLSIAGTEAFF.